The entry below describes one T cell receptor beta chain. These data belong to a study of PD-L1 blockade in urothelial cancer. V lost 8 bases, J lost 8 bases, and 15 bases stayed unmatched. Germline CDR1 LNHDA, CDR2 SQIVND (reference sequence). There are 15 residues in the CDR3. Templates that were synthetic TCR analogs were spiked into each PCR. TCRdb's table, derived via immunoSEQ multiplex PCR, lists solely in-frame clones and lacks some. The sample records more than 55,000 clones, about 86% being singletons. Sequencing was performed on PBMCs, taken around atezolizumab (anti-PD-L1) treatment. This receptor was taken from a man in his fifties with urothelial cancer. The rearrangement joins TRBV19 to TRBJ2-1; TRBD1 agrees at 7 bases. The CDR3 loop reads CASQTLQGFGDEQFF. The CDR3 DNA is TGTGCCAGTCAAACCCTACAGGGGTTTGGGGATGAGCAGTTCTTC.